The 25 T cell receptor beta chains in this list originate from one sample, sequenced in a study of T cell changes during pregnancy in multiple sclerosis. Sequencing was performed with immunoSEQ multiplex PCR; in TCRdb, only in-frame clones are kept and a portion is missing. The sample carries just over 90,000 clones, 91% recorded once. The material sequenced was peripheral blood, taken after pregnancy. These receptors came from a female donor in good health, enrolled as a control in a pregnancy study.

The sample holds a few counts of this clone. The chain couples TRBV7-9 to TRBJ1-1; possible D gene TRBD1, 5 bases. Germline-derived CDR1 and CDR2 are SEHNR and FQNEAQ (reference sequence). The ends were cut back, 4 bases at V and 7 bases at J, with 13 bases in the middle. This CDR3 contains 13 residues. CDR3 in DNA: TGTGCCAGCAGCTCTAGGGGCCCCCTTGAAGCTTTCTTT. As protein: CASSSRGPLEAFF. Combining the CDR3 with reference TRBV7-9 and TRBJ1-1 gives the whole variable domain DTGVSQNPRHKITKRGQNVTFRCDPISEHNRLYWYRQTLGQGPEFLTYFQNEAQLEKSRLLSDRFSAERPKGSFSTLEIQRTEQGDSAMYLCASSSRGPLEAFFGQGTRLTVV.

The chain recombines TRBV13 with TRBJ1-4; D remains ambiguous. The length of the CDR3 is 13 residues. In germline, CDR1 is PRHDT, CDR2 FYEKMQ (reference sequence). V was clipped by 7 bases and J by 0 bases, with 6 bases between them. The CDR3 loop reads CASMDSTNEKLFF. CDR3 sequence (DNA): TGTGCCAGCATGGACTCAACTAATGAAAAACTGTTTTTT.

V and J are TRBV4-3 and TRBJ2-1; perhaps TRBD1 as D (7 bases). The CDR3 consists of 14 residues. Trimming took 0 bases from V and 8 from J, leaving 11 bases between them. From germline, CDR1 is LGHNA and CDR2 YSLEER. The CDR3 region is CASSQEGRGDEQFF. CDR3 in DNA: TGCGCCAGCAGCCAAGAGGGCAGGGGGGATGAGCAGTTCTTC.

This sequence joins TRBV5-8 and TRBJ2-3, with D possibly TRBD1 on 5 matching bases. V was clipped by 3 bases and J by 0 bases, with 14 bases between them. Per the germline V gene, CDR1 is SGHTS and CDR2 is YDEGEE. The CDR3 is 16 amino acids. Here the CDR3 DNA reads TGTGCCAGCAGCTATCAGACAGCCACTAGCACAGATACGCAGTATTTT. Residues: CASSYQTATSTDTQYF. Based on the CDR3 plus reference TRBV5-8 and TRBJ2-3, the full variable domain is EAGVTQSPTHLIKTRGQQATLRCSPISGHTSVYWYQQALGLGLQFLLWYDEGEERNRGNFPPRFSGRQFPNYSSELNVNALELEDSALYLCASSYQTATSTDTQYFGPGTRLTVL.

The chain's CDR3 is CASSDSPDRIEGYTF. The CDR3 nucleotides are TGTGCCAGCAGTGACTCCCCAGACAGGATAGAGGGCTACACCTTC. The chain joins TRBV6-4 to TRBJ1-2; D is perhaps TRBD1 (6 bases). The CDR3 runs to 15 residues. Trimming pared 0 bases from V and 8 bases from J, leaving 16 bases between. Germline CDR1 reads MRHNA; CDR2 reads SNTAGT.

This sequence joins TRBV28 and TRBJ1-6; tentative D call: TRBD1 (6 bases). Looked up from germline, CDR1 is MDHEN and CDR2 is SYDVKM. The CDR3 covers 15 residues. Trimming removed 5 bases at V and 14 bases at J, with 22 bases between. CDR3 protein: CASSQQGSSSVALHF. CDR3 DNA sequence: TGTGCCAGCAGTCAACAGGGTTCCTCCAGCGTGGCCCTCCACTTT.

V usage is TRBV11-2 and J usage is TRBJ2-3; TRBD2 aligns across 9 bases. Per germline, CDR1 SGHAT and CDR2 FQNNGV. The length of the CDR3 is 15 residues. J was trimmed by 1 base and V by 7 bases; bases with no gene match: 6. The DNA of the CDR3 is TGTGCCAGCACAACTCGCGGGGGGGGCACAGATACGCAGTATTTT. It is translated as CASTTRGGGTDTQYF.

The rearrangement links TRBV6-1 to TRBJ1-3; perhaps TRBD1 as D (5 bases). V lost 5 bases to trimming and J lost 3 bases, with 14 bases between them. Germline CDR1 MNHNS, CDR2 SASEGT. CDR3 length: 15 amino acids. The CDR3 coding sequence is TGTGCCAGCAGTTCTACGGGACTCTTTGGAAACACCATATATTTT. This gives the protein CASSSTGLFGNTIYF.

This sequence joins TRBV4-1 and TRBJ1-6, with D maybe TRBD1 (6 bases). Trimming cost V 2 bases and J 10 bases, with 15 bases left between them. The CDR3 consists of 15 residues. Per germline, CDR1 MGHRA and CDR2 YSYEKL. CDR3 region: CASSQPGGAESPLHF. For the CDR3, the DNA is TGCGCCAGCAGCCAACCCGGGGGGGCGGAATCACCCCTCCACTTT.

The rearrangement links TRBV29-1 to TRBJ1-2, with 7 bases that match TRBD1. Germline V gives CDR1 SQVTM, CDR2 ANQGSEA. J lost 7 bases, V lost 4 bases, and 15 bases had no gene match. This CDR3 is 15 amino acids long. The CDR3 loop is CSVAGQGGSLFGYTF. CDR3 DNA sequence: TGCAGCGTTGCGGGGCAGGGGGGAAGCTTATTTGGCTACACCTTC.

The chain couples TRBV19 to TRBJ2-5; TRBD2 agrees at 8 bases. From germline, CDR1 is LNHDA and CDR2 SQIVND (reference sequence). The CDR3 length is 13 residues. Germline trimming cut 6 bases from V and 5 bases from J; bases unmatched to any gene: 5. The CDR3 here is CASSPGLGETQYF. As DNA, the CDR3 is TGTGCCAGTAGCCCGGGACTAGGGGAGACCCAGTACTTC.

Turning to this clone: At one boundary the junction diverges from the germline segment, which might be a read error. The chain has TRBV6-1 and TRBJ2-7; possible D gene TRBD2, 5 bases. Looked up from germline, CDR1 is MNHNS and CDR2 is SASEGT. The CDR3 has 12 residues. CDR3: CASRDSSYEQYF. The CDR3 DNA is TGTGCCAGCAGGGACTCCTCCTATGAGCAGTACTTC.

The chain recombines TRBV2 with TRBJ2-1, with 7 nucleotides matching TRBD2. J gave up 2 bases and V 6 bases, and 7 bases lay outside the gene matches. This CDR3 spans 15 amino acids. Germline CDR1 is SNHLY and CDR2 is FYNNEI. The CDR3 nucleotides are TGTGCCAGCAGCGACGGACTAGATCCCTACAATGAGCAGTTCTTC. As protein: CASSDGLDPYNEQFF.

This chain links TRBV6-6 with TRBJ1-6; D is perhaps TRBD1 (6 bases). The CDR3 loop spans 14 amino acids. Trimming stripped 2 bases from V and 7 bases from J, with 9 bases between. Per germline, CDR1 MNHNY and CDR2 SVGAGI (reference sequence). The CDR3 sequence: CASSYGGNNSPLHF. The CDR3 DNA reads TGTGCCAGCAGTTACGGGGGCAACAATTCACCCCTCCACTTT.

The rearrangement joins TRBV9 to TRBJ2-5; TRBD2 matches 8 bases. The CDR3 runs 15 residues. Trimming took 4 bases from V and 3 from J; bases not matched to a gene: 8. Germline assignment: CDR1 SGDLS and CDR2 YYNGEE. The CDR3 DNA follows: TGTGCCAGCAGCACGGGGGGGGGCACAAAAGAGACCCAGTACTTC. This codes for CASSTGGGTKETQYF.

This rearrangement joins TRBV5-8 to TRBJ1-3, with unresolved D. V was pared by 2 bases and J by 0 bases, with 9 bases between. Germline CDR1 and CDR2: SGHTS and YDEGEE. The CDR3 has 15 residues. In DNA, the CDR3 is TGTGCCAGCAGCTTTCCCTCCTTCTCTGGAAACACCATATATTTT. The encoded protein is CASSFPSFSGNTIYF.

The chain has TRBV30 and TRBJ1-2; D ambiguous. The CDR3 covers 14 residues. Germline loops: CDR1 GTSNPN, CDR2 SVGIG (reference sequence). Between the trimmed V and J ends, which lost 1 base and 0 bases, there was a span of 9 bases. CDR3 in DNA: TGTGCCTGGAGTGGGGAGCTAGCTAACTATGGCTACACCTTC. Translation gives CAWSGELANYGYTF.

This sequence joins TRBV19 and TRBJ1-5; the match to TRBD1 covers 7 bases. CDR3 length equals 15 residues. The trim removed 5 bases at V and 0 bases at J, leaving 4 bases unmatched. In germline, CDR1 is LNHDA, CDR2 SQIVND (reference sequence). The CDR3 nucleotides are TGTGCCAGTAGTCCGGGGACAGTTAGCAATCAGCCCCAGCATTTT. Its translation: CASSPGTVSNQPQHF.

This clone was seen a single time. The chain recombines TRBV2 with TRBJ2-7; D possibly corresponds to TRBD2 (6 bases). Germline V gives CDR1 SNHLY, CDR2 FYNNEI. The CDR3 has 15 amino acids. V dropped 6 bases and J dropped 1 base, with 16 bases sitting between them. The CDR3 sequence is CASRGGPTGSYEQYF. The CDR3 DNA is TGTGCCAGCAGGGGGGGACCTACCGGATCCTACGAGCAGTACTTC. The full variable domain, its missing parts supplied by reference TRBV2 and TRBJ2-7, is EPEVTQTPSHQVTQMGQEVILRCVPISNHLYFYWYRQILGQKVEFLVSFYNNEISEKSEIFDDQFSVERPDGSNFTLKIRSTKLEDSAMYFCASRGGPTGSYEQYFGPGTRLTVT.

This clone appeared a single time. This rearrangement joins TRBV6-5 to TRBJ1-4; tentative D call: TRBD1 (5 bases). The CDR3 has 14 amino acids. Germline CDR1 and CDR2: MNHEY and SVGAGI. V was clipped by 0 bases and J by 6 bases, with 8 bases between them. CDR3 amino acids: CASSYSGRDEKLFF. The CDR3 DNA reads TGTGCCAGCAGTTACTCGGGCAGGGATGAAAAACTGTTTTTT.

The chain links TRBV16 to TRBJ2-1, with no clear D. V was trimmed by 2 bases and J by 4 bases, leaving 6 bases between them. Germline assignment: CDR1 KGHSY and CDR2 FQNENV. This CDR3 comprises 13 residues. DNA for the CDR3: TGTGCCAGCAGCCAAAATAGATACAATGAGCAGTTCTTC. This gives the protein CASSQNRYNEQFF.

The chain carries TRBV9 and TRBJ1-4; D remains ambiguous. The CDR3 is 15 residues long. The germline CDR1 and CDR2 sequences are SGDLS and YYNGEE. Trimming cost V 3 bases and J 1 base, with 10 bases left between them. The CDR3 sequence: CASSGREITNEKLFF. CDR3 nucleotides: TGTGCCAGCAGCGGCCGGGAGATAACTAATGAAAAACTGTTTTTT.

This clone has a single count. This chain joins TRBV28 and TRBJ2-1; tentatively, D is TRBD2 (5 bases). This CDR3 comprises 13 residues. V lost 9 bases and J lost 2, with 11 bases in between. Germline V CDR1 and CDR2: MDHEN, SYDVKM. The CDR3: CARRAGAYNEQFF. The DNA for the CDR3 is TGTGCCAGGAGGGCGGGTGCCTACAATGAGCAGTTCTTC.

The chain combines TRBV4-2 with TRBJ1-4; a weak D match, TRBD1 (6 bases). V was cut by 0 bases and J by 8 bases, with 10 bases left in between. CDR1 and CDR2 from the germline V gene are LGHNA and YNFKEQ. There are 14 residues in the CDR3. CDR3 protein: CASSQDLQGEKLFF. The CDR3 bases are TGTGCCAGCAGCCAAGATTTACAGGGAGAAAAACTGTTTTTT.

The chain combines TRBV4-2 with TRBJ2-3; TRBD2 agrees at 9 bases. The CDR3 length is 15 residues. With 1 base clipped from V and 1 base from J, the junction kept 0 bases outside the gene matches. Germline lookup yields CDR1 LGHNA and CDR2 YNFKEQ. Here the CDR3 reads CASSQASGGTDTQYF. For the CDR3, the DNA is TGTGCCAGCAGCCAAGCTAGCGGGGGCACAGATACGCAGTATTTT.